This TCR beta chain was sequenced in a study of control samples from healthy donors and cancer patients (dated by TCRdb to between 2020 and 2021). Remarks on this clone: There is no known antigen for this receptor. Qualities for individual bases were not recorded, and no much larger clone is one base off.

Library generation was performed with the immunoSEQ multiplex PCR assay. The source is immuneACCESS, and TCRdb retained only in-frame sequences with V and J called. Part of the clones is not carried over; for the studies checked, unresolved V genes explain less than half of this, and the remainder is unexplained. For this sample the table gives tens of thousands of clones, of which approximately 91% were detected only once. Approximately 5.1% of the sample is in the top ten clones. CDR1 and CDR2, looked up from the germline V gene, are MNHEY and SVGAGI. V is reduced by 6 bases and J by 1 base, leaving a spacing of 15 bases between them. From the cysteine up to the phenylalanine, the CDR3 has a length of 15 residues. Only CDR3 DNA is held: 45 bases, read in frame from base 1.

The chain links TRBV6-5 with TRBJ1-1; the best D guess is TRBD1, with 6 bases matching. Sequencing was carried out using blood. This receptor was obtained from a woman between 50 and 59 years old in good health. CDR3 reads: CASRWDKKSNTEAFF. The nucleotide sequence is TGTGCCAGCAGGTGGGACAAGAAATCGAACACTGAAGCTTTCTTT.